A selection of T cell receptor beta chains follows, all from one sample in a study of cytomegalovirus exposure and HLA in healthy donors. The table came from immunoSEQ multiplex PCR; TCRdb's copy has only in-frame clones and leaves some out. This table holds 200,000 to 250,000 clones, around four fifths found once. The sequencing sample was made of PBMCs. The receptors come from a woman between 40 and 55 years old in good health and CMV-seronegative. Each CDR3 is given without its conserved first and last residue.

j_call v_call cdr3_aa
TRBJ2-1 TRBV7-6 ASSGLVDEQF
TRBJ2-2 TRBV10-1 ASSEGLPGELF
TRBJ2-7 TRBV5-1 ASRPDRGLAYEQY
TRBJ1-5 TRBV15 ATSINRVDNQPQH
TRBJ2-3 TRBV5-5 ASSLSRDTQY
TRBJ2-1 TRBV7-8 ASRSRNEQF
TRBJ2-7 TRBV5-1 ASSVRDSGDEQY
TRBJ2-5 TRBV7-3 ASSLSGTGIWETQY
TRBJ2-1 TRBV27 ASRDTSGQYNEQF
TRBJ1-3 TRBV19 ASSIEDGGASGNTIY
TRBJ1-1 TRBV27 ASTQGGFGNTEAF
TRBJ2-1 TRBV2 ASSYAGGSKF
TRBJ2-5 TRBV7-2 ASSLLAETQY
- TRBV19 ASSLQGGGYEQY
TRBJ1-1 TRBV5-1 ASSFGREAF
TRBJ1-1 TRBV20-1 SARDMAF
TRBJ2-2 TRBV7-3 ASSVTGTGELF
TRBJ2-7 TRBV28 ASSLPGQGYEQY
TRBJ2-6 TRBV30 AWSVKGGAGVLT
TRBJ2-6 TRBV14 ASSHPGTGLAGANVLT
TRBJ2-2 TRBV7-9 ASSQTRTGELF
TRBJ2-2 TRBV10-3 AISESSSGVPTGELF
TRBJ2-1 TRBV28 ASSFQNDNEQF
TRBJ1-3 TRBV7-8 ASSNPGQVSGNTIY
TRBJ1-1 TRBV30 ASIFGTGAEAF
TRBJ1-4 TRBV19 ASELGRGKLF
TRBJ2-7 TRBV19 ASSMSGGAYEQY
TRBJ1-2 TRBV7-3 ASSPDRNYGYT
TRBJ2-7 TRBV10-1 ASSPSQGIGVYEQY
TRBJ1-4 TRBV20-1 SAAREEKLF
TRBJ2-5 TRBV19 ASSTNGLGGTQY
TRBJ2-7 TRBV5-4 ASSTSGRQYEQY
TRBJ2-7 TRBV9 ASSVDLATYYEQY
TRBJ2-1 TRBV19 ASSMRPGLAGDEQF
TRBJ2-5 TRBV27 ASISLAGGPEY
TRBJ2-3 TRBV5-4 ASSLKQGEDTQY
TRBJ2-7 TRBV2 ASSEAISGSYDEQY
TRBJ1-3 TRBV5-1 ASSIMGQGPGNTIY
- TRBV5-7 ASSTGLAGEASYEQY
TRBJ1-1 TRBV7-3 ASRKTGLNTEAF